This T cell receptor beta chain was obtained from a study of vaccination and CD4 T cells after COVID-19. Regarding this clonotype: The antigen remains undetermined.

The CDR3 loop spans 13 amino acids. The germline V and J ends were trimmed by 5 bases and 8 bases, with 10 bases remaining between them. The germline V gene encodes CDR1 SGHTA and CDR2 FQGNSA. Treatment here: approximately 9-day PBMC culture with coronavirus spike peptide pools or control peptides (ViraFEST assay). Recorded positive PCR dates fall between March and December 2020, preceding US Alpha, Beta and Delta variants. The Oncomine TCR Beta short-read assay sequenced DNA from cultured CD4+ T cells. TCRdb reprocessed the PCR reads via MiXCR and lists one record per CDR3 protein. The sample has 20,000 or so distinct CDR3 sequences; roughly 50% are singletons. Study-wide results and limits: Median numbers of SARS-CoV-2-reactive clonotypes increased from approximately 21 to 38 (not a significant change). With convalescent patients, a median about 90% of reactive clones emerged solely after vaccination.

V usage is TRBV7-2 and J usage is TRBJ1-6; no definite D call. Source material: CD4+ T cells from blood, cultured in vitro. This clonotype originated in a human donor who had recovered from COVID-19. CDR3 sequence: CASSPALDSPLHF. The DNA for the CDR3 is TGTGCCAGCAGCCCCGCCCTCGATTCACCCCTCCACTTT.